This T cell receptor (beta chain) was obtained from a study of cytomegalovirus exposure and HLA in healthy donors. Whole-study results and caveats: By HLA locus, TCR association rates varied in a later analysis, with DRB1 showing the most and HLA-C the fewest. Several of the most significant clusters appeared linked to common viral pathogens, based on a later analysis. Sequencing probably produced one cluster of sequence variants that were highly shared.

Germline V CDR1 and CDR2: SGHNT, YYREEE (reference sequence). This CDR3 contains 14 residues. V lost 4 bases to trimming and J lost 3 bases, with 13 bases between them. PCR was performed using 60 Vbeta and 13 Jbeta primers. Measured with immunoSEQ multiplex PCR; TCRdb has only the in-frame clones, and not every one. Here the sample spans approximately 130,000 clones, about 10% being singletons. With regard to this clone: Its antigen is still unknown.

The sequence derives from a woman aged 40 to 49 in good health and CMV-seropositive. The sample comprised PBMCs. The rearrangement uses TRBV5-4 and TRBJ1-1; perhaps TRBD1 as D (6 bases). CDR3 protein: CASSAGAGYTEAFF. The CDR3 region has the DNA TGTGCCAGCAGCGCGGGGGCCGGCTACACTGAAGCTTTCTTT.